These 3 T cell receptor beta chains were all obtained from the same sample, sequenced in a study of T cell clonality in common variable immunodeficiency. The protocol was immunoSEQ multiplex PCR, while the TCRdb copy is restricted to in-frame clones and leaves out a portion. The counts give about 52,000 clones, none of them seen only once; roughly 5.5% is held by the top ten. Material: peripheral blood mononuclear cells. The receptors here all came from a person aged 18-70 years in good health.

This clone has at least ten counts. The observed sequence ends 3 residues before the CDR3 terminus, with the missing tail filled in from the germline J gene. The chain carries TRBV29-1 and TRBJ2-3; 8 nucleotides align to TRBD1. With V trimmed by 6 bases and J by 2 bases, 10 bases remained unmatched. CDR1 SQVTM and CDR2 ANQGSEA come from the germline V gene. CDR3 length: 15 amino acids. CDR3 amino acids: CSVPDRGQHTDTQYF. The sequenced CDR3 bases are TGCAGCGTGCCTGACAGGGGACAACACACAGATACG.

This clone was seen a few times. Coverage ceases 3 residues before the CDR3 finishes, and the germline J gene fills in the end. The V and J genes are TRBV10-2 and TRBJ1-5, with a tentative D call TRBD1 (5 bases). V lost 4 bases, J lost 3 bases, and 10 bases lay in between. Per germline, CDR1 WSHSY and CDR2 SAAADI. The CDR3 is made up of 14 amino acids. The sequenced part of the CDR3 DNA is TGCGCCAGCAGTGTCGGGGGTTACAATCAGCCC. Its translation: CASSVGGYNQP. The full CDR3 protein reads CASSVGGYNQPQHF.

In this sample, this clone turned up a few times. The read gets to within 3 residues of the CDR3 end, and the germline J gene fills in the rest. The genes are TRBV7-8 and TRBJ2-7; D ambiguous. The V gene's germline CDR1 is SGHVS and CDR2 FQNEAQ. The CDR3 is 12 amino acids. The V end was cut by 5 bases, the J end by 0 bases, with 5 bases between. The CDR3 bases that were read are TGTGCCAGCAGCCTTAGCTCCTACGAG. Protein sequence: CASSLSSYE. From start to end, the CDR3 is CASSLSSYEQYF.